These 16 T cell receptor beta chains share one sample of origin, sequenced in a study of T cell responses to AZD1222 COVID-19 vaccine. Sequencing was performed with immunoSEQ multiplex PCR; in TCRdb, only in-frame clones are kept and a portion is missing. The repertoire consists of around 150,000 clones, with 85% occurring once and the leading ten covering 7.9%. The sample in question was peripheral blood, obtained 28 days after the second dose of the MenACWY control vaccine. All receptors come from an adult who received the MenACWY meningococcal vaccine as a control.

The chain links TRBV27 to TRBJ1-2; 9 bases agree with TRBD1. Germline V lookup: CDR1 MNHEY, CDR2 SMNVEV (reference sequence). The CDR3 covers 14 residues. V lost 5 bases to trimming and J lost 6 bases; unmatched junction nucleotides: 7. For the CDR3, the DNA is TGTGCCAGCAGTCCAACAGGGGGCTTGAATGGCTACACCTTC. Translation gives CASSPTGGLNGYTF.

The chain joins TRBV5-5 to TRBJ1-4; TRBD1 aligns across 8 bases. J gave up 8 bases and V 1 base, and 4 bases lay outside the gene matches. The V gene's germline CDR1 is SGHKS and CDR2 YYEKEE (reference sequence). The CDR3 sequence is 14 residues long. The CDR3 sequence is CASSLNRGGEKLFF. The CDR3 coding sequence is TGTGCCAGCAGCTTGAACAGGGGGGGAGAAAAACTGTTTTTT.

The chain has TRBV5-1 and TRBJ2-3; 7 nucleotides line up with TRBD1. Germline lookup yields CDR1 SGHRS and CDR2 YFSETQ. V was clipped by 4 bases and J by 5 bases; unmatched bases: 7. The CDR3 length is 14 residues. Here the CDR3 DNA reads TGCGCCAGCAGCACGACAGGGTCCGGAGATACGCAGTATTTT. Its translation is CASSTTGSGDTQYF.

This CDR3 is CASSPEGWDSPLHF. The CDR3 coding sequence is TGTGCCAGCAGCCCCGAAGGATGGGATTCACCCCTCCACTTT. The chain combines TRBV27 with TRBJ1-6; D is uncertain. The germline V gene has CDR1 MNHEY and CDR2 SMNVEV (reference sequence). The CDR3 sequence is 14 residues long. V gave up 6 bases and J gave up 8 bases, with 14 bases separating them.

The count of this clone is one. This rearrangement joins TRBV9 to TRBJ1-2; D is possibly TRBD1 (5 bases). V lost 4 bases to trimming and J lost 7 bases, with 14 bases between them. Germline V lookup: CDR1 SGDLS, CDR2 YYNGEE. The CDR3 totals 13 residues. The CDR3 DNA is TGTGCCAGCAGCCTGCAGGGCGCCGGTGGCTACACCTTC. Protein sequence: CASSLQGAGGYTF.

This rearrangement joins TRBV2 to TRBJ2-1; TRBD2 is a possible D gene (6 bases). CDR1 is SNHLY, CDR2 FYNNEI, per germline. V lost 4 bases to trimming and J lost 0 bases, with 16 bases between them. The CDR3 consists of 17 residues. CDR3 sequence: CASSGRVGLRSYNEQFF. The CDR3 bases are TGTGCCAGCAGTGGCCGGGTGGGACTCCGCTCCTACAATGAGCAGTTCTTC.

The rearrangement joins TRBV4-2 to TRBJ2-2; D is unclear. The germline V gene encodes CDR1 LGHNA and CDR2 YNFKEQ. The V gene lost 4 bases and the J gene lost 10 bases, with 10 bases spanning the gap. There are 12 residues in the CDR3. CDR3 in DNA: TGTGCCAGCAGCCTCCGGGCCCAGGAGCTGTTTTTT. Translating gives CASSLRAQELFF.

This clone showed up just a few times. V is TRBV7-6 and J is TRBJ1-5; D is unclear. The V gene's germline CDR1 is SGHVS and CDR2 FNYEAQ. The V and J ends lost 5 bases and 2 bases respectively, with 10 bases between them. The CDR3 contains 14 residues. The CDR3 sequence: CASSPFEGNQPQHF. The CDR3 region has the DNA TGTGCCAGCAGCCCCTTCGAGGGCAATCAGCCCCAGCATTTT.

The rearrangement uses TRBV6-1 and TRBJ1-2, with D tentatively TRBD1 (5 bases). CDR1 and CDR2 from the germline V gene are MNHNS and SASEGT. This CDR3 is 14 amino acids long. The ends were cut back, 3 bases at V and 1 base at J, with 9 bases in the middle. CDR3 in amino acids: CASSDVQVNYGYTF. CDR3 coding DNA: TGTGCCAGCAGTGACGTACAGGTTAACTATGGCTACACCTTC.

The chain couples TRBV6-1 to TRBJ1-5; D is uncertain. The V gene lost 3 bases and the J gene lost 4 bases, with 10 bases spanning the gap. The CDR3 contains 14 residues. CDR1 MNHNS and CDR2 SASEGT come from the germline V gene. The CDR3 DNA sequence: TGTGCCAGCAGTGATTCGGCGACGAATCAGCCCCAGCATTTT. Translated: CASSDSATNQPQHF.

The chain employs TRBV9 and TRBJ2-6, with D possibly matching TRBD1 (6 bases). V lost 4 bases, J lost 0 bases, and 23 bases lay in between. The CDR3 runs 20 residues. Germline V lookup: CDR1 SGDLS, CDR2 YYNGEE. The CDR3 sequence: CASSSRQVLGPFSGANVLTF. CDR3 bases: TGTGCCAGCAGCTCTCGACAGGTCCTAGGCCCTTTCTCTGGGGCCAACGTCCTGACTTTC.

The V and J genes are TRBV5-1 and TRBJ2-1; the match to TRBD1 covers 8 bases. V dropped 1 base and J dropped 8; count of bases not matched to a gene: 8. CDR1 is SGHRS, CDR2 YFSETQ, per germline. There are 15 residues in the CDR3. The CDR3 region is CASSLQGQVSYEQFF. In DNA form, the CDR3 reads TGCGCCAGCAGCTTGCAGGGACAGGTTTCTTATGAGCAGTTCTTC.

The rearrangement joins TRBV19 to TRBJ2-5; 14 bases map to TRBD2. The germline gives CDR1 LNHDA, CDR2 SQIVND (reference sequence). V shed 4 bases and J 5 bases; nucleotides not matched to a gene: 9. This CDR3 region has 17 residues. This chain's CDR3 is CASSTGLAGAGEETQYF. Written as DNA, the CDR3 is TGTGCCAGTAGTACGGGACTAGCGGGGGCGGGGGAGGAGACCCAGTACTTC.

The gene calls are TRBV7-9 and TRBJ1-2; D unresolved. V lost 1 base and J lost 8, with 14 bases in between. CDR3 length equals 14 residues. Germline lookup yields CDR1 SEHNR and CDR2 FQNEAQ (reference sequence). The CDR3 sequence is CASSLGSGNWGYTF. DNA for the CDR3: TGTGCCAGCAGCTTAGGGTCGGGAAATTGGGGCTACACCTTC.

The V and J genes are TRBV2 and TRBJ2-3, with D perhaps TRBD2 (5 bases). Germline assignment: CDR1 SNHLY and CDR2 FYNNEI. This CDR3 region has 15 residues. The V end was cut by 2 bases, the J end by 1 base, with 10 bases between. The CDR3 protein is CASSERLGGTDTQYF. The CDR3 DNA reads TGTGCCAGCAGTGAAAGATTGGGAGGCACAGATACGCAGTATTTT.

The chain combines TRBV3-1 (or the pseudogene TRBV3-2) with TRBJ1-1; D might be TRBD1 (5 bases). V lost 4 bases and J lost 4, with 16 bases in between. There are 15 residues in the CDR3. In germline, CDR1 is LGHDT, CDR2 YNNKEL (reference sequence). The CDR3 is CASSRDAAYGTEAFF. CDR3 DNA sequence: TGTGCCAGCAGCCGGGACGCTGCTTACGGCACTGAAGCTTTCTTT.